These 15 T cell receptor beta chains were sequenced from one sample in a study of T-cell memory formation after mild COVID-19. Each CDR3 protein is one row after TCRdb ran MiXCR on the 5' RACE reads. The repertoire holds 30,000 to 40,000 distinct CDR3 sequences, approximately 10% seen once, with just under 30% in the top ten. Sequencing input: PBMCs or a T cell subset sorted from them (not recorded which). The receptors stem from a man between 18 and 29 years old who had mild COVID-19 (a few samples of this study predate the infection). Cell type and time point are not known.

In its sample, this clonotype was seen many times. The V call is TRBV5-1, the J call TRBJ1-1; no definite D call. In germline, CDR1 is SGHRS, CDR2 YFSETQ. Trimming removed 0 bases from V and 0 bases from J, with 9 bases in between. This CDR3 comprises 15 residues. CDR3 nucleotide sequence: TGCGCCAGCAGCTTGGGACTAGTGCTGAACACTGAAGCTTTCTTT. It codes for CASSLGLVLNTEAFF.

In its sample, this clonotype was seen many times. This chain joins TRBV29-1 and TRBJ1-1, with D possibly TRBD1 on 6 matching bases. The CDR3 has 12 amino acids. The germline gives CDR1 SQVTM, CDR2 ANQGSEA. The V gene lost 4 bases and the J gene lost 4 bases, with 10 bases spanning the gap. The CDR3: CSVGRGGTEAFF. The CDR3 coding sequence is TGCAGCGTTGGAAGGGGGGGCACTGAAGCTTTCTTT.

Many counts were recorded for this clonotype. The chain is built from TRBV19 and TRBJ1-1, with 10 bases matching TRBD1. CDR1 and CDR2 from the germline V gene are LNHDA and SQIVND (reference sequence). This CDR3 spans 14 amino acids. J lost 3 bases, V lost 6 bases, and 4 bases had no gene match. The CDR3: CASRTGGRDTEAFF. The CDR3 nucleotides are TGTGCCAGTAGGACAGGGGGCAGGGACACTGAAGCTTTCTTT.

There are a few counts of this clonotype. The chain carries TRBV14 and TRBJ2-3; TRBD1 might be the D (5 bases). CDR1 and CDR2 from the germline V gene are SGHDN and FVKESK. V was cut by 4 bases and J by 1 base, with 12 bases left in between. The CDR3 covers 15 residues. The CDR3 here is CASSLIQTGTDTQYF. The CDR3 nucleotides read TGTGCCAGCAGCCTCATCCAGACAGGCACAGATACGCAGTATTTT. The whole variable domain, filled in from reference TRBV14 and TRBJ2-3, reads EAGVTQFPSHSVIEKGQTVTLRCDPISGHDNLYWYRRVMGKEIKFLLHFVKESKQDESGMPNNRFLAERTGGTYSTLKVQPAELEDSGVYFCASSLIQTGTDTQYFGPGTRLTVL.

This clonotype was recorded many times. The rearrangement joins TRBV5-1 to TRBJ2-3; D possibly uses TRBD1 or TRBD2 (5 bases each). This CDR3 has 12 residues. CDR1 is SGHRS, CDR2 YFSETQ, per germline. V lost 4 bases, J lost 4 bases, and 7 bases lay in between. The CDR3 region is CASSPGPDTQYF. CDR3 DNA sequence: TGCGCCAGCAGCCCGGGGCCAGATACGCAGTATTTT.

The V and J genes are TRBV15 and TRBJ2-1, with a weak D call TRBD2 (5 bases). The germline CDR1 and CDR2 sequences are LNHNV and YYDKDF (reference sequence). This CDR3 is 12 amino acids long. Trimming took 5 bases from V and 6 from J, leaving 8 bases between them. CDR3 region: CATSVGVNEQFF. The CDR3 DNA is TGTGCCACCAGCGTCGGGGTCAATGAGCAGTTCTTC.

This clonotype has at least ten counts. The gene calls are TRBV18 and TRBJ2-7; D possibly matches TRBD1 or TRBD2 (5 bases each). Germline V lookup: CDR1 KGHSH, CDR2 LQKENI. This CDR3 contains 14 residues. With 3 bases removed from V and 1 base from J, the gap between germline ends came to 10 bases. The CDR3 here is CASSPGTFSYEQYV. Here the CDR3 DNA reads TGTGCCAGCTCACCGGGGACCTTTTCCTACGAGCAGTACGTC.

The chain combines TRBV7-6 with TRBJ2-3, with D uncertain. The V end was cut by 2 bases, the J end by 4 bases, with 10 bases between. Germline V gene data show CDR1 as SGHVS and CDR2 as FNYEAQ. This CDR3 is built from 14 residues. The CDR3 here is CASSLRPVPDTQYF. DNA of the CDR3: TGTGCCAGCAGCTTAAGGCCCGTTCCAGATACGCAGTATTTT.

This clonotype was detected ten times or more. The gene calls are TRBV2 and TRBJ1-2; no reliable D call. Germline V lookup: CDR1 SNHLY, CDR2 FYNNEI. The CDR3 contains 17 residues. V lost 6 bases, J lost 8 bases, and 28 bases lay in between. CDR3 residues: CASSLTRITSHPWGYTF. The CDR3 coding sequence is TGTGCCAGCAGCCTGACACGAATCACCTCGCACCCTTGGGGCTACACCTTC.

This clonotype was observed at least ten times. The rearrangement links TRBV6-5 to TRBJ1-3; 9 nucleotides line up with TRBD1. The V segment lost 6 bases and the J segment 2 bases; nucleotides outside the gene matches: 5. This CDR3 has 15 residues. Germline CDR1 and CDR2: MNHEY and SVGAGI. Here the CDR3 reads CASRSQGATGNTIYF. In DNA form, the CDR3 reads TGTGCCAGCAGGTCACAGGGGGCAACTGGAAACACCATATATTTT.

The chain carries TRBV14 and TRBJ1-2, with a possible D match to TRBD1 (6 bases). The CDR3 sequence is 12 residues long. Trimming removed 6 bases at V and 7 bases at J, with 12 bases between. Germline CDR1 and CDR2: SGHDN and FVKESK. The CDR3 spells CASSFTGLGYTF. CDR3 DNA: TGTGCCAGCAGTTTCACAGGGCTTGGCTACACCTTC.

This clonotype showed up many times. The V call is TRBV5-1, the J call TRBJ2-3; 12 nucleotides align to TRBD2. Unmatched junction bases numbered 5, after V lost 4 bases and J lost 2 bases. From germline, CDR1 is SGHRS and CDR2 YFSETQ. The CDR3 has 16 amino acids. This chain's CDR3 is CASSGWTSGNTDTQYF. CDR3 nucleotide sequence: TGCGCCAGCAGCGGATGGACTAGCGGGAACACAGATACGCAGTATTTT.

This clonotype was counted at least ten times. V and J are TRBV7-9 and TRBJ1-5, with D possibly being TRBD1 (6 bases). Trimming pared 0 bases from V and 2 bases from J, leaving 17 bases between. CDR3 length: 18 amino acids. Germline values: CDR1 SEHNR, CDR2 FQNEAQ (reference sequence). CDR3 DNA sequence: TGTGCCAGCAGCTTAGCCCCGCCGGGCAGGGGAGGCAATCAGCCCCAGCATTTT. Encoded protein: CASSLAPPGRGGNQPQHF.

This clonotype occurred many times. In DNA, the CDR3 is TGTGCCAGCAGTGAAGGGACAGGGGGCAATGAGCAGTTCTTC. It codes for CASSEGTGGNEQFF. J is TRBJ2-1 and V is TRBV6-1, with 10 bases matching TRBD1. Trimming removed 1 base from V and 6 bases from J; junction bases left unmatched: 0. The CDR3 runs to 14 residues. From germline, CDR1 is MNHNS and CDR2 SASEGT.

There are many counts of this clonotype. The V and J genes are TRBV21-1 and TRBJ2-3; the table's D call, TRBD1, was not checked against the DNA. TRBV21-1 corresponds to a pseudogene. The CDR3 is 16 residues long. This CDR3 reads CASSKTRDRATDTQYF. As DNA, the CDR3 is TGTGCCAGCAGCAAAACGAGGGACAGGGCTACAGATACGCAGTATTTT.